These 18 T cell receptor beta chains were sequenced from one sample in a study of blood T cell repertoires in COVID-19. TCRdb keeps only in-frame clones here, not all; method: immunoSEQ multiplex PCR. The profile shows about 82,000 clones, around four fifths of them singletons. Sequencing was carried out using peripheral blood. All receptors derive from an elderly man with active or convalescent COVID-19.

The J gene is TRBJ2-3, the V gene TRBV29-1; 12 nucleotides align to TRBD2. With 7 bases clipped from V and 6 bases from J, the junction kept 8 bases outside the gene matches. The CDR3 sequence is 14 residues long. Per the germline V gene, CDR1 is SQVTM and CDR2 is ANQGSEA. As DNA, the CDR3 is TGCAGCGCCATACTAGCGGGGGGCGCCGATACGCAGTATTTT. This codes for CSAILAGGADTQYF.

This chain joins TRBV7-9 and TRBJ1-3; no reliable D call. The V and J ends lost 2 bases and 3 bases respectively, with 8 bases between them. CDR1 and CDR2 (germline): SEHNR, FQNEAQ (reference sequence). This CDR3 has 14 residues. Here the CDR3 DNA reads TGTGCCAGCAGCTTATCTGGGAGTGGAAACACCATATATTTT. Its translation: CASSLSGSGNTIYF. Full variable domain (outside the CDR3, taken from reference TRBV7-9 and TRBJ1-3): DTGVSQNPRHKITKRGQNVTFRCDPISEHNRLYWYRQTLGQGPEFLTYFQNEAQLEKSRLLSDRFSAERPKGSFSTLEIQRTEQGDSAMYLCASSLSGSGNTIYFGEGSWLTVV.

The chain recombines TRBV4-1 with TRBJ1-3; TRBD1 agrees at 7 bases. The CDR3 is 16 residues long. The V and J ends lost 0 bases and 4 bases, in that order; junction bases with no gene match: 6. Germline loops: CDR1 MGHRA, CDR2 YSYEKL. CDR3 sequence (DNA): TGCGCCAGCAGCCAAGAATGGTCAGGGGGAGGAAACACCATATATTTT. It encodes CASSQEWSGGGNTIYF.

The chain carries TRBV4-2 and TRBJ1-4; no clear D. V was clipped by 1 base and J by 4 bases, with 10 bases between them. Per the germline V gene, CDR1 is LGHNA and CDR2 is YNFKEQ. The CDR3 extends over 15 amino acids. The CDR3 sequence is CASSQGGQFNEKLFF. The CDR3 DNA sequence: TGTGCCAGCAGCCAAGGAGGGCAGTTTAATGAAAAACTGTTTTTT.

V usage is TRBV28 and J usage is TRBJ1-5; D is unresolved. From germline, CDR1 is MDHEN and CDR2 SYDVKM. The V and J ends lost 5 bases and 1 base respectively, with 15 bases between them. CDR3 length: 16 residues. This CDR3 is CASSEISGESNQPQHF. DNA of the CDR3: TGTGCCAGCAGTGAAATTTCCGGGGAAAGCAATCAGCCCCAGCATTTT.

This clone was seen a few times. The chain couples TRBV2 to TRBJ1-4; D gene uncertain. The CDR3 is made up of 15 amino acids. Germline-derived CDR1 and CDR2 are SNHLY and FYNNEI. V shed 7 bases and J shed 0 bases, with 12 bases lying between them. CDR3 DNA: TGTGCCAGCACAAAGATACTTGCAACTAATGAAAAACTGTTTTTT. Translation: CASTKILATNEKLFF. Using reference TRBV2 and TRBJ1-4 for the parts outside the CDR3, the full variable domain is EPEVTQTPSHQVTQMGQEVILRCVPISNHLYFYWYRQILGQKVEFLVSFYNNEISEKSEIFDDQFSVERPDGSNFTLKIRSTKLEDSAMYFCASTKILATNEKLFFGSGTQLSVL.

The chain has TRBV6-5 and TRBJ1-6; D is perhaps TRBD1 (6 bases). Trimming removed 6 bases at V and 2 bases at J, with 8 bases between. There are 14 residues in the CDR3. Germline V gene lookup returns CDR1 MNHEY and CDR2 SVGAGI. The CDR3 here is CASRDSPYNSPLHF. CDR3 nucleotide sequence: TGTGCCAGCAGGGACAGCCCCTATAATTCACCCCTCCACTTT.

The J gene is TRBJ1-4, the V gene TRBV12-3 or TRBV12-4; D might be TRBD1 (6 bases). Trimming took off 5 bases at V and 8 bases at J, with 12 bases between the two ends. This CDR3 is built from 13 residues. CDR3 sequence (DNA): TGTGCCAGCAGTAACCGGGACAACGAAAAACTGTTTTTT. Its protein product is CASSNRDNEKLFF.

J is TRBJ2-2 and V is TRBV15, with 9 bases that match TRBD1. The trim removed 1 base at V and 1 base at J, leaving 4 bases unmatched. Germline V gene sequence: CDR1 LNHNV, CDR2 YYDKDF (reference sequence). This CDR3 region has 17 residues. The CDR3 is CATSRVKGQGNTGELFF. CDR3 sequence (DNA): TGTGCCACCAGCAGAGTTAAGGGACAGGGGAACACCGGGGAGCTGTTTTTT.

The chain employs TRBV6-5 and TRBJ2-3, with 10 bases lining up with TRBD2. The V gene end was trimmed by 5 bases and the J gene end by 9 bases; junction bases not matched to a gene: 2. Germline values: CDR1 MNHEY, CDR2 SVGAGI. This CDR3 is 12 amino acids long. The chain's CDR3 is CASSLAGDTQYF. The CDR3 DNA is TGTGCCAGCAGTCTAGCGGGAGACACGCAGTATTTT.

The chain couples TRBV6-1 to TRBJ2-7; perhaps TRBD2 as D (6 bases). The CDR3 extends over 14 amino acids. Germline V gives CDR1 MNHNS, CDR2 SASEGT. The ends were cut back, 5 bases at V and 4 bases at J, with 15 bases in the middle. Here the CDR3 DNA reads TGTGCCAGCAGTTCGGGGGTTCCCTCTTACGAGCAGTACGTC. Amino acids: CASSSGVPSYEQYV.

This clone was detected a few times. The gene calls are TRBV5-8 and TRBJ1-4, with a tentative D call TRBD1 (6 bases). V gave up 2 bases and J gave up 8 bases, with 13 bases separating them. Germline V gene data show CDR1 as SGHTS and CDR2 as YDEGEE. CDR3 size: 14 residues. The DNA for the CDR3 is TGTGCCAGCAGCTTAAAGGGGGTTTTCGAAAAACTGTTTTTT. This encodes CASSLKGVFEKLFF.

The rearrangement joins TRBV11-2 to TRBJ2-7; 7 nucleotides agree with TRBD1. CDR3 length: 14 residues. Germline CDR1 SGHAT, CDR2 FQNNGV. V was pared by 5 bases and J by 2 bases, with 6 bases of the junction left unmatched. This CDR3 reads CASSAHRGAYEQYV. For the CDR3, the DNA is TGTGCCAGCAGCGCCCACAGGGGAGCCTACGAGCAGTACGTC.

This clone was picked up a small number of times. This rearrangement joins TRBV6-2 or TRBV6-3 to TRBJ1-4; weak D call: TRBD1 (5 bases). This CDR3 comprises 14 residues. CDR1 and CDR2 from the germline V gene are MNHEY and SVGEGT. V lost 2 bases to trimming and J lost 4 bases, with 8 bases between them. The CDR3 nucleotides read TGTGCCAGCAGTTACGGACAAGTTAATGAAAAACTGTTTTTT. Its translation is CASSYGQVNEKLFF.

This chain connects TRBV9 to TRBJ2-7; maybe TRBD2 (5 bases). Trimming removed 4 bases at V and 2 bases at J, with 13 bases between. This CDR3 is 14 amino acids long. Germline assignment: CDR1 SGDLS and CDR2 YYNGEE. The DNA for the CDR3 is TGTGCCAGCAGCCCGGGATCATTACCCTACGAGCAGTACGTC. It yields the protein CASSPGSLPYEQYV.

This chain uses TRBV11-3 with TRBJ2-1; D is possibly TRBD1 (6 bases). Trimming removed 5 bases at V and 7 bases at J, with 18 bases between. CDR1 SGHNT and CDR2 YENEEA come from the germline V gene. There are 15 residues in the CDR3. The CDR3 DNA is TGTGCCAGCAGCCACCGACAGGCCTTTGGGAATGAGCAGTTCTTC. Translating it yields CASSHRQAFGNEQFF.

CDR3 sequence (DNA): TGTGCCATCAGTGTAGCGGGAGGGTTCTACGAGCAGTACGTC. As protein: CAISVAGGFYEQYV. The chain employs TRBV10-3 and TRBJ2-7; 11 nucleotides align to TRBD2. V trimming: 4 bases; J trimming: 3 bases; junction bases outside the gene matches: 2. Germline V lookup: CDR1 ENHRY, CDR2 SYGVKD. This CDR3 has 14 residues.

This rearrangement joins TRBV19 to TRBJ1-1; 9 nucleotides agree with TRBD1. V was pared by 3 bases and J by 4 bases, with 9 bases of the junction left unmatched. The germline V gene has CDR1 LNHDA and CDR2 SQIVND (reference sequence). The CDR3 totals 16 residues. In nucleotides, the CDR3 is TGTGCCAGTAGTATGATGGACAGGGGTTGGGGCACTGAAGCTTTCTTT. This translates into CASSMMDRGWGTEAFF.